This is a list of T cell receptor beta chains from one sample in a study of T cell responses to AZD1222 COVID-19 vaccine. Assay: immunoSEQ multiplex PCR; the TCRdb copy retains only in-frame clones and omits some. The repertoire holds 89,000 or so clones, 88% seen once, with about 15% in the top ten. Sequenced material: peripheral blood, taken on day 0 of AZD1222 vaccination. These receptors originate from an adult in good health. The CDR3 runs from the conserved cysteine through the conserved F or W. A D gene is named only where the DNA matches it firmly. Only part of the rows carry a size: once, few, many, or a class if the clone is expanded.

TRBD2,NA,TRBV27,TRBJ2-1,CASSSRLAHNEQFF,TGTGCCAGCAGTTCCAGACTAGCCCACAATGAGCAGTTCTTC
NA,NA,TRBV12-3/TRBV12-4,TRBJ1-5,CASSHRMDQPQHF,TGTGCCAGCAGTCACAGGATGGATCAGCCCCAGCATTTT
TRBD2,NA,TRBV5-8,TRBJ2-1,CASSLVGEGTGDEQFF,TGTGCCAGCAGCTTGGTCGGGGAGGGGACCGGGGATGAGCAGTTCTTC
NA,NA,TRBV10-3,TRBJ1-5,CAINRELKQPQHF,TGTGCCATCAACAGGGAGTTGAAACAGCCCCAGCATTTT
NA,NA,TRBV18,TRBJ1-2,CASSPGVLDYGYTF,TGTGCCAGCTCACCAGGGGTATTGGACTATGGCTACACCTTC
TRBD1,NA,TRBV9,TRBJ1-2,CASSPRLGQGYGYTF,TGTGCCAGCAGCCCCCGTCTGGGACAGGGTTATGGCTACACCTTC
TRBD1,NA,TRBV19,TRBJ2-7,CASSMMGLDRGLLLGSYEQYF,TGTGCCAGTAGTATGATGGGCCTGGACAGGGGCCTACTCCTCGGCTCCTACGAGCAGTACTTC
NA,few,TRBV19,TRBJ1-2,CASSRAYGYTF,TGTGCCAGTAGTCGGGCCTATGGCTACACCTTC
TRBD2,NA,TRBV14,TRBJ2-5,CASGRVTQTQYF,TGTGCCAGCGGGAGGGTGACCCAGACCCAGTACTTC
NA,NA,TRBV5-6,TRBJ1-1,CASRHGRRNTEAFF,TGTGCCAGCAGACACGGACGGAGGAACACTGAAGCTTTCTTT
TRBD1,NA,TRBV24-1,TRBJ2-3,CATSDFGQGEADTQYF,TGTGCCACCAGTGATTTCGGACAGGGAGAAGCAGATACGCAGTATTTT
TRBD1,NA,TRBV3-1/TRBV3-2,TRBJ1-2,CASSHLTRQGYGYTF,TGTGCCAGCAGCCACCTCACTCGACAGGGCTATGGCTACACCTTC
NA,NA,TRBV11-3,TRBJ2-3,CASSPFSGATDTQYF,TGTGCCAGCAGCCCCTTCTCAGGGGCCACAGATACGCAGTATTTT
TRBD2,NA,TRBV30,TRBJ2-7,CAWSLWREGYEQYF,TGTGCCTGGAGTCTCTGGCGGGAGGGCTACGAGCAGTACTTC
TRBD2,NA,TRBV6-1,TRBJ2-1,CASSELGGRSYNEQFF,TGTGCCAGCAGTGAATTAGGCGGGAGGTCCTACAATGAGCAGTTCTTC
TRBD1,NA,TRBV2,TRBJ1-5,CASKHRGGNQPQHF,TGTGCCAGCAAACACAGGGGTGGGAATCAGCCCCAGCATTTT
TRBD1,few,TRBV4-1,TRBJ1-2,CASSQPRDRAHGYTF,TGCGCCAGCAGCCAGCCCCGGGACAGGGCGCATGGCTACACCTTC
TRBD2,NA,TRBV30,TRBJ2-3,CAWSLLAGGSDTQYF,TGTGCCTGGAGCCTACTAGCGGGAGGGTCAGATACGCAGTATTTT
TRBD2,few,TRBV29-1,TRBJ2-1,CSVEVGRSYNEQFF,TGCAGCGTTGAGGTCGGGAGGTCCTACAATGAGCAGTTCTTC
TRBD1,NA,TRBV30,TRBJ1-5,CAWSVRQGGNQPQHF,TGTGCCTGGAGTGTACGGCAGGGGGGCAATCAGCCCCAGCATTTT
TRBD1,NA,TRBV18,TRBJ2-4,CASSPGQGDIQYF,TGTGCCAGCTCACCCGGACAGGGGGACATTCAGTACTTC
NA,NA,TRBV7-2,TRBJ2-5,CASSLQNIETQYF,TGTGCCAGCAGCTTACAGAACATAGAGACCCAGTACTTC
NA,NA,TRBV28,TRBJ1-4,CASSLTELNEKLFF,TGTGCCAGCAGTTTAACAGAGCTTAATGAAAAACTGTTTTTT
NA,NA,TRBV7-2,TRBJ2-4,CASSLGGAKNIQYF,TGTGCCAGCAGCTTAGGGGGAGCCAAAAACATTCAGTACTTC
TRBD2,NA,TRBV6-5,TRBJ2-5,CASSRNGLAEETQYF,TGTGCCAGCAGTAGGAATGGACTAGCGGAAGAGACCCAGTACTTC
NA,NA,TRBV5-6,TRBJ1-4,CASSPYGAAGSLGEKLFF,TGTGCCAGCAGCCCATATGGTGCGGCAGGTTCACTTGGCGAAAAACTGTTTTTT
NA,NA,TRBV5-1,TRBJ1-3,CASRDGSGNTIYF,TGCGCCAGCAGGGACGGATCTGGAAACACCATATATTTT
NA,NA,TRBV18,TRBJ2-2,CASSQREPGELFF,TGTGCCAGCTCGCAAAGGGAACCCGGGGAGCTGTTTTTT
NA,NA,TRBV5-1,TRBJ2-2,CASSWGPLNTGELFF,TGCGCCAGCAGCTGGGGACCACTAAACACCGGGGAGCTGTTTTTT